Presented here are 15 T cell receptor beta chains from one specimen sequenced in a study of neurological immune-mediated disorders. Time point specified: technical triplicate 3. TCRdb reprocessed the 5' RACE reads with MiXCR, giving one entry per CDR3 protein. This sample carries around 47,000 distinct CDR3 sequences, under 25% of them seen once, and the ten largest clones take about 4.1%. The source material was PBMCs. These receptors originate from a man in his sixties with HTLV-1-associated myelopathy (HAM/TSP).

J is TRBJ2-5 and V is TRBV14, with D tentatively TRBD1 or TRBD2 (6 bases each). Between the trimmed V and J ends, which lost 5 bases and 5 bases, there was a span of 18 bases. This CDR3 comprises 15 residues. Germline CDR1 SGHDN, CDR2 FVKESK. The CDR3 DNA is TGTGCCAGCAGCTTAGGGGGGACTCCGCGGGAGACCCAGTACTTC. Translation: CASSLGGTPRETQYF. The full variable domain, with the rest looked up from reference TRBV14 and TRBJ2-5, is EAGVTQFPSHSVIEKGQTVTLRCDPISGHDNLYWYRRVMGKEIKFLLHFVKESKQDESGMPNNRFLAERTGGTYSTLKVQPAELEDSGVYFCASSLGGTPRETQYFGPGTRLLVL.

This clonotype was detected many times. This CDR3 reads CSARAPSQISGANVLTF. CDR3 bases: TGCAGTGCTAGAGCCCCTAGTCAGATCTCTGGGGCCAACGTCCTGACTTTC. The chain links TRBV20-1 to TRBJ2-6; D is uncertain. CDR3 length: 17 residues. Germline V gene data show CDR1 as DFQATT and CDR2 as SNEGSKA (reference sequence). The V end was cut by 1 base, the J end by 0 bases, with 13 bases between.

J is TRBJ1-2 and V is TRBV12-3 or TRBV12-4, with D perhaps matching TRBD1 (5 bases). The CDR3 extends over 14 amino acids. The ends were cut back, 5 bases at V and 7 bases at J, with 17 bases in the middle. CDR3 loop: CASSPLGPRSGYTF. CDR3 in DNA: TGTGCCAGCAGTCCTTTGGGACCCCGCTCTGGCTACACCTTC.

This clonotype has ten or more counts. This chain connects TRBV12-3 or TRBV12-4 to TRBJ2-7, with D unresolved. The CDR3 covers 14 residues. Deletions cut 5 bases from V and 1 base from J, with 12 bases between. The CDR3 region is CASSAGSASYEQYF. The CDR3 DNA reads as TGTGCCAGCAGTGCCGGATCTGCGTCCTACGAGCAGTACTTC.

This clonotype was recorded at least ten times. This sequence joins TRBV5-1 and TRBJ2-2, with 9 bases fitting TRBD2. The length of the CDR3 is 15 residues. Germline V gives CDR1 SGHRS, CDR2 YFSETQ. V shed 4 bases, J shed 6 bases, and the junction held 7 bases outside the gene matches. The CDR3 reads CASSQRTSDPGELFF. The DNA of the CDR3 is TGCGCCAGCAGCCAGCGGACTAGCGACCCCGGGGAGCTGTTTTTT.

To note about this clonotype: The junction departs from the called germline gene at one end, perhaps through a read error. The chain is built from TRBV12-3 or TRBV12-4 and TRBJ2-5; tentative D call: TRBD2 (5 bases). This CDR3 is 11 amino acids long. The CDR3 sequence is CASSLGESQYF. CDR3 nucleotide sequence: TGTGCCAGCAGTTTAGGGGAGAGCCAGTACTTC.

This clonotype was detected many times. The V call is TRBV2, the J call TRBJ1-5; D is unclear. The CDR3 extends over 13 amino acids. The V and J ends lost 7 bases and 1 base respectively, with 8 bases between them. Germline V gene lookup returns CDR1 SNHLY and CDR2 FYNNEI. The CDR3 DNA sequence: TGTGCCAGCAACCGCGACAGCAATCAGCCCCAGCATTTT. Translated: CASNRDSNQPQHF.

CDR3 in amino acids: CASSNRDRASYEQYF. The CDR3 DNA is TGCGCCAGCAGCAACCGGGACAGGGCATCCTACGAGCAGTACTTC. The rearrangement joins TRBV5-1 to TRBJ2-7, with 9 bases fitting TRBD1. V was clipped by 4 bases and J by 1 base; unmatched bases: 6. The CDR3 covers 15 residues. Germline V gene data show CDR1 as SGHRS and CDR2 as YFSETQ.

The rearrangement uses TRBV29-1 and TRBJ2-2; 7 nucleotides match TRBD2. This CDR3 comprises 14 residues. Germline V gene data show CDR1 as SQVTM and CDR2 as ANQGSEA. The V and J ends lost 1 base and 4 bases, in that order; junction bases with no gene match: 3. The CDR3 DNA reads as TGCAGCGTTGAAGGCGGGAGTAGCACCGGGGAGCTGTTTTTT. Translation: CSVEGGSSTGELFF.

This clonotype was found many times. The gene calls are TRBV5-1 and TRBJ2-5, with D perhaps assigned TRBD1 or TRBD2 (5 bases each). CDR1 and CDR2 from the germline V gene are SGHRS and YFSETQ. The germline V and J ends were trimmed by 4 bases and 1 base, with 11 bases remaining between them. CDR3 length: 14 amino acids. The CDR3 coding sequence is TGCGCCAGCAGCGAGGGGTCTTCCCAAGAGACCCAGTACTTC. Translation: CASSEGSSQETQYF.

Points on this clonotype: The DNA is omitted, as the CDR3 cannot be located on it reliably, and the CDR3 follows TCRdb's listing. The chain employs TRBV12-3 or TRBV12-4 and TRBJ1-1. The CDR3 is 20 residues long, ends included. The CDR3 sequence: CASRSSGANVLTFGAPEAFF.

This clonotype occurred many times. The chain combines TRBV20-1 with TRBJ1-2, with 7 bases aligning to TRBD1. In germline, CDR1 is DFQATT, CDR2 SNEGSKA (reference sequence). Trimming took 5 bases from V and 6 from J; bases not matched to a gene: 15. The CDR3 is 15 residues long. This chain's CDR3 is CSAPSLQDRRDGYTF. The CDR3 DNA is TGCAGTGCTCCTTCTCTTCAGGACAGGCGGGATGGCTACACCTTC.

At least ten counts were recorded for this clonotype. This sequence joins TRBV21-1 and TRBJ1-2; the D call in the table, TRBD1, was not verified against the DNA. TRBV21-1 is marked as a pseudogene. This CDR3 has 16 residues. The CDR3 is CASSKPFHGGLVGYTF. CDR3 DNA sequence: TGTGCCAGCAGCAAACCTTTCCACGGGGGCTTAGTGGGCTACACCTTC.

This clonotype was detected only a few times. This rearrangement joins TRBV18 to TRBJ1-3; 8 nucleotides agree with TRBD1. V shed 3 bases, J shed 0 bases, and the junction held 4 bases outside the gene matches. The CDR3 has 16 residues. The germline gives CDR1 KGHSH, CDR2 LQKENI. The CDR3 DNA reads TGTGCCAGCTCACCGGGACAGGTCAACTCTGGAAACACCATATATTTT. It specifies CASSPGQVNSGNTIYF.

This chain joins TRBV19 and TRBJ2-1; tentative D call: TRBD1 (5 bases). The germline V gene encodes CDR1 LNHDA and CDR2 SQIVND (reference sequence). Trimming shortened V by 5 bases and J by 0 bases, and 11 bases separated the two germline ends. The CDR3 has 15 amino acids. CDR3 DNA: TGTGCCAGTAGTCCGCAGGGCAGCTCCTACAATGAGCAGTTCTTC. It codes for CASSPQGSSYNEQFF. The full variable domain, its missing parts supplied by reference TRBV19 and TRBJ2-1, is DGGITQSPKYLFRKEGQNVTLSCEQNLNHDAMYWYRQDPGQGLRLIYYSQIVNDFQKGDIAEGYSVSREKKESFPLTVTSAQKNPTAFYLCASSPQGSSYNEQFFGPGTRLTVL.